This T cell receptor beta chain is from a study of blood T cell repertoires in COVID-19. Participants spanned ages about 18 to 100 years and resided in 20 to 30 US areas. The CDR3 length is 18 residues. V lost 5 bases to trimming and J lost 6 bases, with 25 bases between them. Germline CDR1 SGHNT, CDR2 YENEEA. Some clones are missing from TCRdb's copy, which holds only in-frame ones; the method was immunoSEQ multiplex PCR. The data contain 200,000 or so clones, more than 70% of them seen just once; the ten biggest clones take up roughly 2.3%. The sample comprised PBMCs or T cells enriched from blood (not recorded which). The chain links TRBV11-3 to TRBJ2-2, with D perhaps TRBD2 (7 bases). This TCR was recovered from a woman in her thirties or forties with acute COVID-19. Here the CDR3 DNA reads TGTGCCAGCAGCCCCTGGACTAGGAGTAGGGACACCGCCGGGGAGCTGTTTTTT. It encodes CASSPWTRSRDTAGELFF.